This T cell receptor beta chain was identified during a study of T cell changes during pregnancy in multiple sclerosis. The data were produced by immunoSEQ multiplex PCR, yet TCRdb's version contains in-frame clones alone and is incomplete. The sample contains 40,000 or so clones, 91% of which appear only once. The CDR3 extends over 13 amino acids. Germline V lookup: CDR1 LGHNA, CDR2 YSLEER. With 6 bases removed from V and 8 bases from J, the gap between germline ends came to 13 bases. The gene calls are TRBV4-3 and TRBJ1-4; perhaps TRBD1 as D (6 bases). Sequencing used CD8+ T cells from peripheral blood mononuclear cells, obtained in the second trimester of pregnancy. The receptor was derived from a female donor with multiple sclerosis, enrolled in a pregnancy study. CDR3 nucleotides: TGCGCCAGCAGTCAACAGGGTAGCGAAAAACTGTTTTTT. Its protein is CASSQQGSEKLFF.